This entry is about one T cell receptor (beta chain). Its antigen is still unknown. Sample-barcoded 5' priming and a J-beta primer mix drove a second PCR of about 6 to 11 cycles. All cDNA molecules were each tagged by a template-switch adaptor with 12 random nucleotides. TCRdb re-called the 5' RACE reads through MiXCR, storing one row per CDR3 protein. The sample carries 1.8 million or so distinct CDR3 sequences, approximately 39% recorded once. Each donor had 9 to 10 milliliters of peripheral blood drawn. This record comes from a study of blood T cells in healthy people across ages. Study-wide points: Samples with more naive T cells showed higher observed beta diversity.

This CDR3 comprises 17 residues. Deletions cut 6 bases from V and 1 base from J, with 21 bases between. The sequencing input was blood. The V and J genes are TRBV12-3 or TRBV12-4 and TRBJ1-1; maybe TRBD1 (6 bases). The sequence derives from a human donor in good health. The CDR3 nucleotides are TGTGCCAGCAGCCCATCCCCCGGCAGGGGCAGGAACACTGAAGCTTTCTTT. It specifies CASSPSPGRGRNTEAFF.